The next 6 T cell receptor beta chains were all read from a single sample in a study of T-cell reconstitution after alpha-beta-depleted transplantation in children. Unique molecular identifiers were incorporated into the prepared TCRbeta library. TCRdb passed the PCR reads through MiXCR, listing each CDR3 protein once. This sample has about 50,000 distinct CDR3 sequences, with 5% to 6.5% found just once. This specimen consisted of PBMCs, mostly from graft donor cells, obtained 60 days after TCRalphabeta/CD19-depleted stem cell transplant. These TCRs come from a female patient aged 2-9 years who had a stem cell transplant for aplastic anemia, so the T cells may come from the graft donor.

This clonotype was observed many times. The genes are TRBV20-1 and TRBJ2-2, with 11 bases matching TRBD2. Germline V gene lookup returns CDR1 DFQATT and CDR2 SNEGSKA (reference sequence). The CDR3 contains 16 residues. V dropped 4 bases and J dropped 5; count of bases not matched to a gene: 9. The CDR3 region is CSANELAGGDTGELFF. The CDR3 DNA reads TGCAGTGCTAACGAGCTAGCGGGAGGTGATACCGGGGAGCTGTTTTTT.

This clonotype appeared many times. Here the CDR3 reads CASSGGLTEAFF. CDR3 nucleotides: TGTGCCAGCTCTGGAGGGCTCACTGAAGCTTTCTTT. The chain recombines TRBV12-3 or TRBV12-4 with TRBJ1-1; D remains unclear. The CDR3 is 12 amino acids. V shed 8 bases and J shed 4 bases, with 11 bases lying between them.

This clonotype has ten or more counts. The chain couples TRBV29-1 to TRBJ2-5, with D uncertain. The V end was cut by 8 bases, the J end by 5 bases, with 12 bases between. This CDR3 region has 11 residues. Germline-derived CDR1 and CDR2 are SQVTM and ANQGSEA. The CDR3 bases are TGCAGCACTGCCATGCCCGAGACCCAGTACTTC. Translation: CSTAMPETQYF.

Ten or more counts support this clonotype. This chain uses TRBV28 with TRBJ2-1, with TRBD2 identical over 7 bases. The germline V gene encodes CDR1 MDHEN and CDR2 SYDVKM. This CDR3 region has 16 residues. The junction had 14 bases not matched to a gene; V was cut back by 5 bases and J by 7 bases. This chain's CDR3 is CASSPFLGTRGNEQFF. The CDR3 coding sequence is TGTGCCAGCAGTCCTTTCCTCGGGACGCGGGGGAATGAGCAGTTCTTC.

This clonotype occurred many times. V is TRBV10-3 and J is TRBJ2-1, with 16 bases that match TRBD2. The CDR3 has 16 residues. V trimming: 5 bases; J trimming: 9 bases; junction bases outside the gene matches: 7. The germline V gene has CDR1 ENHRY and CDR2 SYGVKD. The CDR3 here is CAISLGGLAGGSEQFF. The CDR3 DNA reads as TGTGCCATCAGTCTCGGGGGACTAGCGGGAGGGAGTGAGCAGTTCTTC.

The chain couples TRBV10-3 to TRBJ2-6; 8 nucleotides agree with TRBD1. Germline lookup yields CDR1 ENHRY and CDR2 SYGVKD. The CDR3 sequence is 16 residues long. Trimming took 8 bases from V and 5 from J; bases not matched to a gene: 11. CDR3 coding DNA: TGTGCCATCGCAGGCGACAGGGGTTTAAGGGCCAACGTCCTGACTTTC. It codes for CAIAGDRGLRANVLTF.